What follows describes a single T cell receptor (beta chain). The record originates from a study of blood T cell repertoires in COVID-19. Overall study: From the United States, Italy and Spain came samples of acute and convalescent COVID-19.

The CDR3 length is 17 residues. V was trimmed by 2 bases and J by 0 bases, leaving 14 bases between them. Germline V gene data show CDR1 as LGHDT and CDR2 as YNNKEL (reference sequence). Some clones are missing from TCRdb's copy, which holds only in-frame ones; the method was immunoSEQ multiplex PCR. The data hold about 260,000 clones, with roughly nine tenths observed a single time. The clonotype comes from a man aged 40-55 years who had recovered from COVID-19. This sequence joins TRBV3-1 (or the pseudogene TRBV3-2) and TRBJ2-1; D possibly corresponds to TRBD2 (5 bases). The sample was peripheral blood. The CDR3 DNA follows: TGTGCCAGCAGCCAATATGGAGGAATGGACTCCTACAATGAGCAGTTCTTC. Residues: CASSQYGGMDSYNEQFF.